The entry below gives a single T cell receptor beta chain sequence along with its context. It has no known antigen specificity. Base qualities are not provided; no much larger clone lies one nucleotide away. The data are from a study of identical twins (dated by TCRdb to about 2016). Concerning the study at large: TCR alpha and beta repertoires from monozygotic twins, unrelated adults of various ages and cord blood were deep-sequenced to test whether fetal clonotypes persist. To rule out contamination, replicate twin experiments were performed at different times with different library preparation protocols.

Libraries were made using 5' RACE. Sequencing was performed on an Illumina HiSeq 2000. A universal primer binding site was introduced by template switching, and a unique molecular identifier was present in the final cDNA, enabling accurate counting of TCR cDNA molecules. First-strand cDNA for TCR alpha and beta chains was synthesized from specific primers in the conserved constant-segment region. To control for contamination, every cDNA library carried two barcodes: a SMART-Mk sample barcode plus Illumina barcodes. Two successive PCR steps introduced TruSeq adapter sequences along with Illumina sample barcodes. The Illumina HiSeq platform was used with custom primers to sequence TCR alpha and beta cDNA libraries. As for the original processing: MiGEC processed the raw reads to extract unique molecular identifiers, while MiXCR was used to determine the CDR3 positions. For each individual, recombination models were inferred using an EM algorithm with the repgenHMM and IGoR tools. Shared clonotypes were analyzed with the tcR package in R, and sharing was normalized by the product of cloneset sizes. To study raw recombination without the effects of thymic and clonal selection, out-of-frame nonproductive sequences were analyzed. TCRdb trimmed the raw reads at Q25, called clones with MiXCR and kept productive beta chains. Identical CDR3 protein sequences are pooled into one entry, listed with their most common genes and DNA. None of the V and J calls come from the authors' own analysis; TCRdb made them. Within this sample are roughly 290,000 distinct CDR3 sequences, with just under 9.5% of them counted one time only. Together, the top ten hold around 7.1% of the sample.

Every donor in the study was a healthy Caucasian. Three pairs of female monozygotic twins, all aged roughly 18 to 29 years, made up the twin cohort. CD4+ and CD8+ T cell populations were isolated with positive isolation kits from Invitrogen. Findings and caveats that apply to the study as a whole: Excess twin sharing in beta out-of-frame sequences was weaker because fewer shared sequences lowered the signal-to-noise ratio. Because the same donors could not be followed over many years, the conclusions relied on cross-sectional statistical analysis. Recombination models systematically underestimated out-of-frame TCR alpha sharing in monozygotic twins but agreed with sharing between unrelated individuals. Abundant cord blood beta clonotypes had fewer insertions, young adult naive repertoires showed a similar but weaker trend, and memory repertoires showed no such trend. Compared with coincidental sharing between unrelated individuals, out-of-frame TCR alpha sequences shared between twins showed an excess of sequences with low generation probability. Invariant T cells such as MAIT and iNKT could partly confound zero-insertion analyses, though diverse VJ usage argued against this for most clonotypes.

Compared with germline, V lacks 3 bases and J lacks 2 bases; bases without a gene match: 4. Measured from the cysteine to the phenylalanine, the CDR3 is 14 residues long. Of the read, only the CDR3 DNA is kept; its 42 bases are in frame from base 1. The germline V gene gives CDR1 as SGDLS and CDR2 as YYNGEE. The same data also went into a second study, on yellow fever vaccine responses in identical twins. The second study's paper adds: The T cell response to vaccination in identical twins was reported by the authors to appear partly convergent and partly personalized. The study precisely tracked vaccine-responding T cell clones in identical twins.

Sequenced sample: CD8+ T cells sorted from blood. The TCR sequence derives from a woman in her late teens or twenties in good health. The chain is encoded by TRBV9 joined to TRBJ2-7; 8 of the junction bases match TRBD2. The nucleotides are TGTGCCAGCAGCGCCGGGGGGGGTACCTACGAGCAGTACTTC. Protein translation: CASSAGGGTYEQYF.